Each of the 19 T cell receptor beta chains below was sequenced from the same sample in a study of blood T cell repertoires in COVID-19. Here immunoSEQ multiplex PCR was the method, and the copy in TCRdb shows in-frame clones only, minus some. The sample shows some 100,000 clones, roughly 87% of them seen only once. The sequencing sample was made of peripheral blood. Receptors were obtained from a human donor in a cohort sampled during active COVID-19.

The chain has TRBV25-1 and TRBJ1-1, with a possible D match to TRBD1 (6 bases). The CDR3 runs to 15 residues. Germline loops: CDR1 MGHDK, CDR2 SYGVNS. Trimming took 3 bases from V and 1 from J, leaving 12 bases between them. The CDR3 spells CASSDSAGANTEAFF. The CDR3 DNA is TGTGCCAGCAGTGACTCGGCAGGGGCGAACACTGAAGCTTTCTTT.

V is TRBV5-4 and J is TRBJ1-6; a weak D match, TRBD1 (6 bases). Trimming took off 4 bases at V and 6 bases at J, with 17 bases between the two ends. The CDR3 sequence is 16 residues long. Germline V gene sequence: CDR1 SGHNT, CDR2 YYREEE (reference sequence). The CDR3 sequence is CASSAQGRHPNSPLHF. The DNA of the CDR3 is TGTGCCAGCAGCGCTCAGGGGCGTCACCCTAATTCACCCCTCCACTTT.

The chain is built from TRBV5-1 and TRBJ1-1; no firm D call. V lost 1 base, J lost 1 base, and 11 bases lay in between. The CDR3 runs 15 residues. Germline CDR1 reads SGHRS; CDR2 reads YFSETQ. Here the CDR3 reads CASSLIPRQNTEAFF. CDR3 nucleotides: TGCGCCAGCAGCTTGATCCCTCGACAGAACACTGAAGCTTTCTTT.

The chain employs TRBV29-1 and TRBJ1-2; 8 nucleotides align to TRBD1. CDR1 and CDR2 from the germline V gene are SQVTM and ANQGSEA. The V segment lost 6 bases and the J segment 8 bases; nucleotides outside the gene matches: 14. This CDR3 spans 14 amino acids. In nucleotides, the CDR3 is TGCAGCGTCCTTACACCTCAGGGGGCCAAGGGCTACACCTTC. Protein: CSVLTPQGAKGYTF.

This chain connects TRBV28 to TRBJ2-7, with 8 nucleotides matching TRBD2. The ends lost 7 bases at V and 2 bases at J; junction bases unmatched: 4. The CDR3 has 13 residues. Germline-derived CDR1 and CDR2 are MDHEN and SYDVKM. For the CDR3, the DNA is TGTGCCAGCAAGGCGGGAGGTCCCTACGAGCAGTACTTC. Translated: CASKAGGPYEQYF.

This sequence joins TRBV12-2 and TRBJ2-3; TRBD2, the table's D call, was not compared with the DNA. TRBV12-2 is marked as a pseudogene. This CDR3 is built from 17 residues. This CDR3 reads CASRYNGPGSGTDTQYF. The CDR3 nucleotides read TGTGCAAGTCGCTATAACGGCCCGGGGTCTGGCACAGATACGCAGTATTTT.

This rearrangement joins TRBV6-6 to TRBJ2-7; 13 bases line up with TRBD2. Germline loops: CDR1 MNHNY, CDR2 SVGAGI (reference sequence). V trimming: 6 bases; J trimming: 6 bases; junction bases outside the gene matches: 8. The CDR3 contains 15 residues. CDR3 in amino acids: CASSLGLAGSGEQYF. Written as DNA, the CDR3 is TGTGCCAGCAGCCTGGGACTAGCGGGATCGGGCGAGCAGTACTTC.

This clone showed up just a few times. The chain is built from TRBV12-5 and TRBJ2-5; TRBD2 matches 8 bases. V lost 1 base, J lost 1 base, and 8 bases stayed unmatched. The CDR3 sequence is 17 residues long. Looked up from germline, CDR1 is LGHNT and CDR2 is FRNRAP. CDR3 residues: CASGLDAALAGQETQYF. The CDR3 region has the DNA TGTGCTAGTGGTTTGGACGCCGCGCTAGCGGGCCAAGAGACCCAGTACTTC.

V and J are TRBV7-3 and TRBJ1-1, with 9 positions matching TRBD1. The CDR3 is 15 amino acids. Germline CDR1 is SGHTA and CDR2 is FQGTGA. V gave up 5 bases and J gave up 4 bases; unmatched junction bases: 8. The CDR3 bases are TGTGCCAGCAGCCAGACAGGGGGTGGGAGCACTGAAGCTTTCTTT. It is translated as CASSQTGGGSTEAFF.

This sequence joins TRBV11-3 and TRBJ2-7; D may be TRBD2 (6 bases). The ends were cut back, 4 bases at V and 5 bases at J, with 9 bases in the middle. CDR1 is SGHNT and CDR2 is YENEEA in the germline V gene. The CDR3 sequence is 12 residues long. The CDR3 DNA sequence: TGTGCCAGCAGCTCGGGAGACCACGAGCAGTACTTC. This gives the protein CASSSGDHEQYF.

The chain joins TRBV27 to TRBJ1-4; 8 bases agree with TRBD1. CDR3 length: 16 amino acids. The germline CDR1 and CDR2 sequences are MNHEY and SMNVEV (reference sequence). With V trimmed by 3 bases and J by 0 bases, 3 bases remained unmatched. For the CDR3, the DNA is TGTGCCAGCAGTTTGCGGACAGGGTCAACTAATGAAAAACTGTTTTTT. It specifies CASSLRTGSTNEKLFF.

This rearrangement joins TRBV7-2 to TRBJ2-7; unclear D gene. There are 15 residues in the CDR3. Trimming took off 1 base at V and 5 bases at J, with 15 bases between the two ends. Germline CDR1 reads SGHTA; CDR2 reads FQGNSA. CDR3 protein: CASSLEATNRHEQYF. The CDR3, as DNA: TGTGCCAGCAGCTTAGAGGCTACTAATCGCCACGAGCAGTACTTC.

This CDR3 is CASSVDRGKTQYF. The CDR3 coding sequence is TGTGCCAGCAGTGTGGACAGGGGGAAGACCCAGTACTTC. This rearrangement joins TRBV12-3 or TRBV12-4 to TRBJ2-5; 10 nucleotides match TRBD1. J gave up 6 bases and V 5 bases, and 3 bases lay outside the gene matches. The CDR3 runs 13 residues.

The chain recombines TRBV11-2 with TRBJ2-2; the D is unclear. The V end lost 3 bases, the J end lost 7 bases, and 6 bases lay between the germline ends. The CDR3 sequence is 12 residues long. Germline V gives CDR1 SGHAT, CDR2 FQNNGV. The chain's CDR3 is CASSFSIGELFF. In DNA form, the CDR3 reads TGTGCCAGCAGCTTCTCTATCGGGGAGCTGTTTTTT.

This clone has only one observation. This chain joins TRBV11-2 and TRBJ2-7; 14 positions agree with TRBD2. The CDR3 length is 17 residues. Per germline, CDR1 SGHAT and CDR2 FQNNGV. V lost 5 bases and J lost 3; bases outside the gene matches: 9. The CDR3 spells CASSRYRGTSGGYEQYF. The CDR3 coding sequence is TGTGCCAGCAGCCGGTATCGGGGGACTAGCGGGGGCTACGAGCAGTACTTC. Complete variable domain (other parts from reference TRBV11-2 and TRBJ2-7): EAGVAQSPRYKIIEKRQSVAFWCNPISGHATLYWYQQILGQGPKLLIQFQNNGVVDDSQLPKDRFSAERLKGVDSTLKIQPAKLEDSAVYLCASSRYRGTSGGYEQYFGPGTRLTVT.

A single count supports this clone. The CDR3 DNA is TGTGCTAGTGGTTTGGCGCAGGGGCGACAAGAGACCCAGTACTTC. This codes for CASGLAQGRQETQYF. The chain combines TRBV12-5 with TRBJ2-5; D perhaps matches TRBD1 (6 bases). Germline values: CDR1 LGHNT, CDR2 FRNRAP. The CDR3 covers 15 residues. Between the trimmed V and J ends, which lost 1 base and 2 bases, there was a span of 11 bases.

The chain has TRBV7-8 and TRBJ2-5; D is possibly TRBD2 (7 bases). CDR1 is SGHVS and CDR2 is FQNEAQ in the germline V gene. V lost 2 bases, J lost 2 bases, and 12 bases lay in between. The CDR3 is made up of 15 amino acids. The DNA of the CDR3 is TGTGCCAGCAGCTTACGGGCGGGGGCACAAGAGACCCAGTACTTC. Translated: CASSLRAGAQETQYF.

This chain joins TRBV29-1 and TRBJ1-2, with D possibly TRBD1 on 5 matching bases. CDR1 and CDR2 from the germline V gene are SQVTM and ANQGSEA. The length of the CDR3 is 13 residues. Trimming cost V 0 bases and J 8 bases, with 13 bases left between them. CDR3 coding DNA: TGCAGCGTTGAAGAGCAGGGCCGAAAGGGCTACACCTTC. Translating it yields CSVEEQGRKGYTF.

The chain combines TRBV21-1 with TRBJ2-1; the listed D gene, TRBD2, was not tested against the DNA. TRBV21-1 is reported as a pseudogene. The CDR3 is made up of 21 amino acids. The CDR3 spells CASSKRLPRARGASSYNEQFF. CDR3 nucleotide sequence: TGTGCCAGCAGCAAAAGGCTCCCCCGAGCGCGGGGGGCGAGCTCCTACAATGAGCAGTTCTTC.